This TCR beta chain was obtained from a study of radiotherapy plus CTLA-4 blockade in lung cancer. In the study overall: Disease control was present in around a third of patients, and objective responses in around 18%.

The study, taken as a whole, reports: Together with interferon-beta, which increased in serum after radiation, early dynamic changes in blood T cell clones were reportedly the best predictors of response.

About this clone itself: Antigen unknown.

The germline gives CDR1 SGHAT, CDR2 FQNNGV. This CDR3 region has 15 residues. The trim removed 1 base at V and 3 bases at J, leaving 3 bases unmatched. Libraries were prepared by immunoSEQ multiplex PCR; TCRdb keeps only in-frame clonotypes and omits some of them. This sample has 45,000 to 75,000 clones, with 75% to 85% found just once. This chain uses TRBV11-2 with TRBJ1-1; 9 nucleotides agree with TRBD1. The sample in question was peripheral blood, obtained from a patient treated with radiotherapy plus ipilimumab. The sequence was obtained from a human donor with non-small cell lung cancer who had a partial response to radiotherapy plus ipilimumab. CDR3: CASSLGGQGYTEAFF. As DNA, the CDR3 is TGTGCCAGCAGCTTAGGGGGACAGGGTTACACTGAAGCTTTCTTT.